This T cell receptor beta chain originates from a study of cytomegalovirus exposure and HLA in healthy donors. Overall study findings and caveats: For most TCR beta V segments, an earlier analysis put the productive rate at about 90% or about 30% of the time.

Comments on this clone: Its antigen remains unidentified.

Primers: 60 Vbeta forward and 13 Jbeta reverse. The repertoire was sequenced with immunoSEQ multiplex PCR; TCRdb's copy has only in-frame clones and lacks some. The sample lists some 120,000 clones; around 68% were seen once. Germline values: CDR1 SNHLY, CDR2 FYNNEI. The CDR3 is 15 amino acids. V was clipped by 2 bases and J by 0 bases, with 9 bases between them. Sequenced sample: PBMCs. The chain uses TRBV2 and TRBJ2-3, with a weak D call TRBD1 (5 bases). The sequence derives from a man in his forties or fifties in good health and CMV-seropositive. For the CDR3, the DNA is TGTGCCAGCAGTGAAAAGACAGCTAGCACAGATACGCAGTATTTT. Translating it yields CASSEKTASTDTQYF.